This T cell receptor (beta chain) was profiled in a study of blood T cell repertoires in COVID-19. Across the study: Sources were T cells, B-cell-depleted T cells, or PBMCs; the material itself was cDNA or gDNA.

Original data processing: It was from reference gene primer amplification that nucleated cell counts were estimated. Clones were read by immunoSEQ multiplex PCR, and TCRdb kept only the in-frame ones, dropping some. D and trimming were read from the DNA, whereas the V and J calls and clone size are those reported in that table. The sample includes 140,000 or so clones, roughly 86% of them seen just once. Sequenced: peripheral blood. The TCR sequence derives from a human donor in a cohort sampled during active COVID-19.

The CDR3 here is CASSNTGEAYEQYF. CDR3 nucleotide sequence: TGTGCCAGTAGTAACACAGGGGAAGCCTACGAGCAGTACTTC. The V gene is TRBV19, the J gene TRBJ2-7, with 7 nucleotides matching TRBD1. There are 14 residues in the CDR3. V was clipped by 4 bases and J by 2 bases; unmatched bases: 5. Germline V gene sequence: CDR1 LNHDA, CDR2 SQIVND (reference sequence).